The 24 T cell receptor beta chains reported below all come from one sample, sequenced in a study of regulatory T cells in long-lasting Graves disease. Construction of TCR beta libraries relied on iRepertoire HTBI primers and on Arm-PCR targeting CDR3 regions. TCRdb reanalysed the multiplex PCR reads using MiXCR and keeps one entry per CDR3 protein. The data show around 450,000 distinct CDR3 sequences, under 25% seen once. Time point denoted: persistent/refractory GD, antithyroid drugs over 5 years with positive TRAb. After RNA was extracted from PBMCs, the TCR library was made from it. The material sequenced was peripheral blood mononuclear cells (PBMCs), taken when the disease was refractory, from a patient treated with antithyroid drugs. These receptor sequences come from a female donor with Graves disease.

This clonotype was picked up a small number of times. V gene TRBV19 combines with J gene TRBJ1-6; D unresolved. V lost 3 bases and J lost 0, with 9 bases in between. This CDR3 comprises 16 residues. The V gene's germline CDR1 is LNHDA and CDR2 SQIVND (reference sequence). CDR3 sequence reads: CASSMRQNSYNSPLHF. CDR3 nucleotides: TGTGCCAGTAGTATGAGGCAGAACTCCTATAATTCACCCCTCCACTTT.

This clonotype was detected many times. This sequence joins TRBV27 and TRBJ2-5; D gene uncertain. Trimming took off 0 bases at V and 1 base at J, with 9 bases between the two ends. This CDR3 has 15 amino acids. Germline assignment: CDR1 MNHEY and CDR2 SMNVEV (reference sequence). The CDR3 protein is CASSLSDGFQETQYF. DNA for the CDR3: TGTGCCAGCAGTTTATCGGACGGATTCCAAGAGACCCAGTACTTC.

This chain connects TRBV19 to TRBJ1-1; D is uncertain. Per the germline V gene, CDR1 is LNHDA and CDR2 is SQIVND (reference sequence). This CDR3 contains 15 residues. Trimming removed 3 bases from V and 1 base from J, with 12 bases in between. The CDR3 sequence is CASSMIGRRNTEAFF. The CDR3 coding sequence is TGTGCCAGTAGTATGATCGGACGGAGGAACACTGAAGCTTTCTTT.

This clonotype was recorded at least ten times. V usage is TRBV24-1 and J usage is TRBJ1-5; 7 positions agree with TRBD1. The CDR3 runs 13 residues. Germline V gives CDR1 KGHDR, CDR2 SFDVKD. The trim removed 7 bases at V and 4 bases at J, leaving 3 bases unmatched. CDR3 coding DNA: TGTGCCACCAGAGGGGACAGAAATCAGCCCCAGCATTTT. Amino acid sequence: CATRGDRNQPQHF.

This clonotype has only a few counts. The chain has TRBV20-1 and TRBJ1-4; D is unclear. Deletions cut 3 bases from V and 0 bases from J, with 5 bases between. Germline values: CDR1 DFQATT, CDR2 SNEGSKA (reference sequence). The CDR3 spans 13 residues. The CDR3 DNA is TGCAGTGCTAGTCGGTCAACTAATGAAAAACTGTTTTTT. This sequence encodes CSASRSTNEKLFF.

This chain uses TRBV11-3 with TRBJ2-5; 7 bases match TRBD2. The DNA end favors TRBJ2-1, so the J call may be wrong. The CDR3 runs 15 residues. Looked up from germline, CDR1 is SGHNT and CDR2 is YENEEA. The CDR3 DNA is TGTGCCAGCAGCTTAGGTGGGAGGGCCGGTAATGAGCAGTTCTTC. It specifies CASSLGGRAGNEQFF.

J is TRBJ2-5 and V is TRBV3-1; D assignment may be TRBD1 or TRBD2 (5 bases each). Germline assignment: CDR1 LGHDT and CDR2 YNNKEL (reference sequence). V lost 0 bases and J 5 bases, leaving 16 bases between the germline ends. The CDR3 extends over 16 amino acids. This chain's CDR3 is CASSQDLGTSGETQYF. The CDR3 nucleotides read TGTGCCAGCAGCCAAGATTTAGGGACCTCCGGGGAGACCCAGTACTTC.

This clonotype was found many times. The chain combines TRBV28 with TRBJ2-7; TRBD2 matches 7 bases. CDR1 and CDR2 (germline): MDHEN, SYDVKM. The CDR3 covers 15 residues. Trimming removed 2 bases from V and 1 base from J; junction bases left unmatched: 5. The CDR3, as DNA: TGTGCCAGCAGTTTAATCGGACTAGGTTCCTACGAGCAGTACTTC. Protein product: CASSLIGLGSYEQYF.

Ten or more counts support this clonotype. The chain recombines TRBV7-2 with TRBJ1-2; no clear D. The length of the CDR3 is 14 residues. V lost 3 bases and J 2 bases, leaving 10 bases between the germline ends. The germline V gene encodes CDR1 SGHTA and CDR2 FQGNSA. DNA for the CDR3: TGTGCCAGCAGCTTCACCCAAGCCAACTATGGCTACACCTTC. Its translation: CASSFTQANYGYTF. The entire variable domain, with the rest obtained from reference TRBV7-2 and TRBJ1-2, is as follows: GAGVSQSPSNKVTEKGKDVELRCDPISGHTALYWYRQSLGQGLEFLIYFQGNSAPDKSGLPSDRFSAERTGGSVSTLTIQRTQQEDSAVYLCASSFTQANYGYTFGSGTRLTVV.

This clonotype was counted only a few times. The genes are TRBV11-3 and TRBJ2-5; perhaps TRBD1 as D (7 bases). Looked up from germline, CDR1 is SGHNT and CDR2 is YENEEA. Between the trimmed V and J ends, which lost 5 bases and 7 bases, there was a span of 17 bases. This CDR3 has 14 amino acids. CDR3 protein: CASSRTGDLGTQYF. The CDR3 coding sequence is TGTGCCAGCAGCCGAACAGGGGACTTGGGGACCCAGTACTTC. Using reference TRBV11-3 and TRBJ2-5 for the parts outside the CDR3, the full variable domain is EAGVVQSPRYKIIEKKQPVAFWCNPISGHNTLYWYLQNLGQGPELLIRYENEEAVDDSQLPKDRFSAERLKGVDSTLKIQPAELGDSAVYLCASSRTGDLGTQYFGPGTRLLVL.

This clonotype was observed a handful of times. Here the CDR3 DNA reads TGTGCCACCAGTGACCACACAAATAGCAATCAGCCCCAGCATTTT. Amino acid sequence: CATSDHTNSNQPQHF. This chain connects TRBV24-1 to TRBJ1-5; no clear D gene. Germline values: CDR1 KGHDR, CDR2 SFDVKD. This CDR3 comprises 15 residues. Trimming shortened V by 4 bases and J by 0 bases, and 9 bases separated the two germline ends.

The gene calls are TRBV2 and TRBJ2-3; maybe TRBD2 (5 bases). Between the trimmed V and J ends, which lost 4 bases and 6 bases, there was a span of 11 bases. CDR1 SNHLY and CDR2 FYNNEI come from the germline V gene. There are 13 residues in the CDR3. In nucleotides, the CDR3 is TGTGCCAGCAGTGCGGGGTCCGGGGATACGCAGTATTTT. Translation: CASSAGSGDTQYF.

Ten or more counts support this clonotype. The chain recombines TRBV12-3 or TRBV12-4 with TRBJ2-7, with D possibly being TRBD2 (5 bases). The CDR3 runs 13 residues. Trimming took off 1 base at V and 5 bases at J, with 9 bases between the two ends. This CDR3 reads CASSLGLAHEQYF. As DNA, the CDR3 is TGTGCCAGCAGTTTAGGGCTAGCCCACGAGCAGTACTTC.

This clonotype was counted a few times. J is TRBJ2-7 and V is TRBV28; 8 nucleotides align to TRBD2. The V segment lost 6 bases and the J segment 2 bases; nucleotides outside the gene matches: 15. The CDR3 runs to 17 residues. Germline V gene sequence: CDR1 MDHEN, CDR2 SYDVKM. This CDR3 reads CASSLPTGLVVAYEQYF. CDR3 DNA: TGTGCCAGCAGCCTACCGACGGGACTAGTCGTTGCCTACGAGCAGTACTTC.

The rearrangement uses TRBV6-5 and TRBJ2-5; D is unclear. Looked up from germline, CDR1 is MNHEY and CDR2 is SVGAGI. Trimming removed 2 bases from V and 0 bases from J, with 7 bases in between. This CDR3 is 14 amino acids long. The CDR3 DNA follows: TGTGCCAGCAGTTACGAGGCCGACCAAGAGACCCAGTACTTC. Its protein is CASSYEADQETQYF.

This clonotype was counted a few times. The V call is TRBV13, the J call TRBJ1-6; D remains unclear. CDR3 length equals 15 residues. The ends were cut back, 2 bases at V and 8 bases at J, with 13 bases in the middle. In germline, CDR1 is PRHDT, CDR2 FYEKMQ (reference sequence). CDR3 protein: CASSLNSGGDSPLHF. The CDR3 region has the DNA TGTGCCAGCAGCTTAAACTCAGGCGGGGATTCACCCCTCCACTTT.

This clonotype was seen a few times. The chain couples TRBV7-2 to TRBJ2-1, with 10 bases lining up with TRBD2. Germline lookup yields CDR1 SGHTA and CDR2 FQGNSA. Trimming cost V 5 bases and J 1 base; bases outside gene matches: 2. CDR3 length: 15 amino acids. CDR3 amino acids: CASSSGRASYNEQFF. The CDR3 DNA reads as TGTGCCAGCAGCAGCGGGAGGGCGTCCTACAATGAGCAGTTCTTC.

In its sample, this clonotype was seen many times. Its ends do not fully match the called genes, so a read error is possible. The J gene is TRBJ1-1, the V gene TRBV12-3 or TRBV12-4; 7 nucleotides match TRBD1. This CDR3 is 14 amino acids long. The CDR3 DNA reads as TGTGCCAGCAGGGGACAGATCCAGAACACTGATGCTTTCTTT. Its protein product is CASRGQIQNTDAFF.

This clonotype showed up just a few times. V gene TRBV19 combines with J gene TRBJ1-2, with TRBD1 matching over 8 bases. CDR3 length: 15 amino acids. With 4 bases clipped from V and 6 bases from J, the junction kept 10 bases outside the gene matches. The germline gives CDR1 LNHDA, CDR2 SQIVND (reference sequence). The CDR3 here is CASSTLIRTGHGYTF. The CDR3 DNA is TGTGCCAGTAGTACCTTAATTCGGACAGGGCATGGCTACACCTTC. Full variable domain (rest looked up from reference TRBV19 and TRBJ1-2): DGGITQSPKYLFRKEGQNVTLSCEQNLNHDAMYWYRQDPGQGLRLIYYSQIVNDFQKGDIAEGYSVSREKKESFPLTVTSAQKNPTAFYLCASSTLIRTGHGYTFGSGTRLTVV.

The chain combines TRBV3-1 with TRBJ1-6; D not certain. This CDR3 spans 14 amino acids. V was shortened by 6 bases and J by 5 bases, with 11 bases between the two germline ends. CDR1 is LGHDT and CDR2 is YNNKEL in the germline V gene (reference sequence). CDR3: CASSGGLDNSPLHF. The CDR3 coding sequence is TGTGCCAGCAGTGGAGGCTTGGATAATTCACCCCTCCACTTT.

This clonotype was counted only a few times. The V gene is TRBV19, the J gene TRBJ1-3, with unresolved D. Deletions cut 2 bases from V and 0 bases from J, with 8 bases between. CDR3 size: 15 residues. Germline V CDR1 and CDR2: LNHDA, SQIVND (reference sequence). CDR3 bases: TGTGCCAGTAGTATATGGAAGAGCTCTGGAAACACCATATATTTT. Translation gives CASSIWKSSGNTIYF.

At least ten counts were recorded for this clonotype. The rearrangement uses TRBV12-3 or TRBV12-4 and TRBJ2-2; possible D gene TRBD2, 6 bases. The V gene lost 1 base and the J gene lost 3 bases, with 6 bases spanning the gap. There are 14 residues in the CDR3. The CDR3: CASSLGGDTGELFF. In nucleotides, the CDR3 is TGTGCCAGCAGTTTAGGGGGGGACACCGGGGAGCTGTTTTTT.

The genes are TRBV15 and TRBJ1-2, with 7 bases aligning to TRBD1. The CDR3 length is 14 residues. V was clipped by 1 base and J by 3 bases; unmatched bases: 2. Germline CDR1 LNHNV, CDR2 YYDKDF (reference sequence). The CDR3 protein is CATSRGRGDYGYTF. The CDR3 bases are TGTGCCACCAGCAGAGGCAGGGGGGACTATGGCTACACCTTC.

The chain couples TRBV29-1 to TRBJ1-1; TRBD1 might be the D (6 bases). Germline values: CDR1 SQVTM, CDR2 ANQGSEA. CDR3 length: 12 residues. Trimming left V 6 bases short and J 8 bases short, with 16 bases between. Here the CDR3 reads CSVLGGAVEAFF. The CDR3 DNA reads as TGCAGCGTGCTCGGGGGGGCCGTAGAAGCTTTCTTT.